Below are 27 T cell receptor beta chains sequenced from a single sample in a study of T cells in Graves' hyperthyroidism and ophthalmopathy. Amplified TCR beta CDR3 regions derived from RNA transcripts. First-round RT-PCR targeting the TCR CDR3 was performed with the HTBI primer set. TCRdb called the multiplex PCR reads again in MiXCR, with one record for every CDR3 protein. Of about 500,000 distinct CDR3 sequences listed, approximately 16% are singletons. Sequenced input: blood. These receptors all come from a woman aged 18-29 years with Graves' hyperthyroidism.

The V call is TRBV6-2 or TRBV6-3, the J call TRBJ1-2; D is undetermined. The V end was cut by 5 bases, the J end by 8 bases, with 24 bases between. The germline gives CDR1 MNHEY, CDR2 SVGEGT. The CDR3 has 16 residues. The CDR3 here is CASSQSRGYAPRGYTF. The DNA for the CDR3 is TGTGCCAGCAGTCAATCGAGAGGGTACGCGCCGAGAGGCTACACCTTC.

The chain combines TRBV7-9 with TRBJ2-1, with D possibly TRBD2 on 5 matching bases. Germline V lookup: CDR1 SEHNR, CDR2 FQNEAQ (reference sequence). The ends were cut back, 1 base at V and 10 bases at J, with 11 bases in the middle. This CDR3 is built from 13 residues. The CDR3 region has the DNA TGTGCCAGCAGCTTAGTATCCGAGCGGGAGCAGTTCTTC. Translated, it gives CASSLVSEREQFF.

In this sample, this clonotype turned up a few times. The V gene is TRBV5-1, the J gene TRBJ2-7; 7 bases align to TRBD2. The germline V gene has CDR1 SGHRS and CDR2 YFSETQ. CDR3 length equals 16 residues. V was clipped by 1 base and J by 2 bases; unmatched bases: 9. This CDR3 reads CASSLTGEGLTYEQYF. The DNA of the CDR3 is TGCGCCAGCAGCTTGACGGGGGAGGGTCTCACCTACGAGCAGTACTTC.

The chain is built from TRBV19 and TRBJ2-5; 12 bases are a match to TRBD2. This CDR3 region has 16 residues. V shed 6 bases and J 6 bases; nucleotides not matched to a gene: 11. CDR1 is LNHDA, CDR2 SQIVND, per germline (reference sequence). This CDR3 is CASSTQTSGGRKTQYF. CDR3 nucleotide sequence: TGTGCCAGTAGCACCCAAACTAGCGGGGGGAGGAAGACCCAGTACTTC.

The CDR3 spells CASSTGTGGLSYEQYF. CDR3 bases: TGTGCCAGCAGCACCGGGACAGGGGGTTTGTCCTACGAGCAGTACTTC. The chain has TRBV5-5 and TRBJ2-7, with 11 nucleotides matching TRBD1. The CDR3 runs 16 residues. Germline V CDR1 and CDR2: SGHKS, YYEKEE (reference sequence). V was clipped by 4 bases and J by 1 base; unmatched bases: 7.

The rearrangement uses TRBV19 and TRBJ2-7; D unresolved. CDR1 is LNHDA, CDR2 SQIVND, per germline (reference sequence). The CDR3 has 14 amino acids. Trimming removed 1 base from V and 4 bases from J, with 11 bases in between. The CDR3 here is CASSIVGAGYEQYF. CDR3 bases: TGTGCCAGTAGTATAGTGGGCGCCGGTTACGAGCAGTACTTC.

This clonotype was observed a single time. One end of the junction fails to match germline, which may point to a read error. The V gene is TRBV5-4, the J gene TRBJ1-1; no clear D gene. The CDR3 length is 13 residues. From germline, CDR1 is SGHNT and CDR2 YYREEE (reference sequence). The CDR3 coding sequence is TGTGCCAGCAGCGCAACAGTGAACACTGGAGCTTTCTTT. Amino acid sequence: CASSATVNTGAFF. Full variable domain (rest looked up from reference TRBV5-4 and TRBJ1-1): ETGVTQSPTHLIKTRGQQVTLRCSSQSGHNTVSWYQQALGQGPQFIFQYYREEENGRGNFPPRFSGLQFPNYSSELNVNALELDDSALYLCASSATVNTGAFFGQGTRLTVV.

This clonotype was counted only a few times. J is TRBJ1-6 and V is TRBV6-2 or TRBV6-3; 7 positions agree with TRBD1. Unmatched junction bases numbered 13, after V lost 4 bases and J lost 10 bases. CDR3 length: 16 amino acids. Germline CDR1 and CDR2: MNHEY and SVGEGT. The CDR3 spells CASSFAIGGAGSPLHF. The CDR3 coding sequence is TGTGCCAGCAGTTTCGCCATAGGGGGCGCGGGATCACCCCTCCACTTT.

CDR3 DNA: TGCGCCAGCAGCCGAACCAACCGAGCGGCAACTAATGAAAAACTGTTTTTT. Translating it yields CASSRTNRAATNEKLFF. This chain connects TRBV5-1 to TRBJ1-4; D is undetermined. V was trimmed by 4 bases and J by 0 bases, leaving 16 bases between them. Per the germline V gene, CDR1 is SGHRS and CDR2 is YFSETQ. The CDR3 contains 17 residues.

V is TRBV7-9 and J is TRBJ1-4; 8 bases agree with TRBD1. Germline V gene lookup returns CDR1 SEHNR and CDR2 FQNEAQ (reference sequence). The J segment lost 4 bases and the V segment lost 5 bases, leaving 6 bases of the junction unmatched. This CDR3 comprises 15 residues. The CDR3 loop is CASSADRGLNEKLFF. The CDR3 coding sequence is TGTGCCAGCAGCGCCGACAGGGGACTTAATGAAAAACTGTTTTTT.

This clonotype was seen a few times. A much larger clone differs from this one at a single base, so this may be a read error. CDR3: CASSLVCSGIVREQYF. The CDR3 region has the DNA TGTGCCAGCAGTTTAGTGTGTAGCGGGATAGTAAGGGAGCAGTACTTC. The gene calls are TRBV28 and TRBJ2-7; TRBD2 agrees at 8 bases. V lost 2 bases, J lost 7 bases, and 13 bases stayed unmatched. Per germline, CDR1 MDHEN and CDR2 SYDVKM. This CDR3 has 16 residues.

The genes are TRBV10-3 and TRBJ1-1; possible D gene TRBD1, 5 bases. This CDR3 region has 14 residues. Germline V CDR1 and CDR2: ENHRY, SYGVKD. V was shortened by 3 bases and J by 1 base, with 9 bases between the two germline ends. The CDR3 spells CAISDPGQNTEAFF. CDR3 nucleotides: TGTGCCATCAGTGATCCCGGACAGAACACTGAAGCTTTCTTT.

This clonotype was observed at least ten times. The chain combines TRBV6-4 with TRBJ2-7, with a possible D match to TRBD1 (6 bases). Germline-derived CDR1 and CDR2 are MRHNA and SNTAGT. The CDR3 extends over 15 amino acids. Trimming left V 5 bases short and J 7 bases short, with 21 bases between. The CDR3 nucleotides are TGTGCCAGCAGTCCCGCAGGGGCGAGACTTCGGGAGCAGTACTTC. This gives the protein CASSPAGARLREQYF.

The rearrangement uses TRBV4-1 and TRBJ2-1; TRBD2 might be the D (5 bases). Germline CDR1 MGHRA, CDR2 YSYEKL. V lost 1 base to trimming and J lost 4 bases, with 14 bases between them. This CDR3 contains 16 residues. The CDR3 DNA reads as TGCGCCAGCAGCCAAGTTAGGGCGGGCGGATACAATGAGCAGTTCTTC. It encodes CASSQVRAGGYNEQFF.

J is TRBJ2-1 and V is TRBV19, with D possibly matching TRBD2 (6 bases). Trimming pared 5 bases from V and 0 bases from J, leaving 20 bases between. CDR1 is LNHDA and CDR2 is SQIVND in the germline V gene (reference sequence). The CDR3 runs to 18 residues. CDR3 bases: TGTGCCAGTAGTTACCGAGTCGGGGGATCCCTCTCCTACAATGAGCAGTTCTTC. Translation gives CASSYRVGGSLSYNEQFF.

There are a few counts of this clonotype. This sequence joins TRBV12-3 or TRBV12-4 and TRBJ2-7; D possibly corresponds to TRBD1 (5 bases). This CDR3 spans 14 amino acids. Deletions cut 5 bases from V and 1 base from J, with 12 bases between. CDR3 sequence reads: CASSPIQDSYEQYF. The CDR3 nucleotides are TGTGCCAGCAGTCCTATACAGGATTCCTACGAGCAGTACTTC.

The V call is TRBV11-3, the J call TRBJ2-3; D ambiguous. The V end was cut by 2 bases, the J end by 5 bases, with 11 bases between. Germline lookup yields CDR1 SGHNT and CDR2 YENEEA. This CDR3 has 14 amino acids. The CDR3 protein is CASSLWAVEDTQYF. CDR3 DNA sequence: TGTGCCAGCAGCTTATGGGCGGTCGAAGATACGCAGTATTTT. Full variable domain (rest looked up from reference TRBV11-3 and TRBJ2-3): EAGVVQSPRYKIIEKKQPVAFWCNPISGHNTLYWYLQNLGQGPELLIRYENEEAVDDSQLPKDRFSAERLKGVDSTLKIQPAELGDSAVYLCASSLWAVEDTQYFGPGTRLTVL.

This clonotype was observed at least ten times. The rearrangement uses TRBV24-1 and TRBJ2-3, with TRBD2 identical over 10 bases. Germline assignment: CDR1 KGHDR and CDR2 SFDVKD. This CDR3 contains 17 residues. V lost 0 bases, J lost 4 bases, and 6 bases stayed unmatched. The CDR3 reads CATSDLQASGSPDTQYF. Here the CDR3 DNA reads TGTGCCACCAGTGATTTGCAGGCTAGCGGGAGCCCAGATACGCAGTATTTT.

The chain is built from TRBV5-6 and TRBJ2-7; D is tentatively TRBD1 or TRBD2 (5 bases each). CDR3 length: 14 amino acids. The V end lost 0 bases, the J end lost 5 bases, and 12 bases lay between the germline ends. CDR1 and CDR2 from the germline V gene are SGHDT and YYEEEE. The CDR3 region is CASSLARVGDEQYF. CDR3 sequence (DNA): TGTGCCAGCAGCTTGGCCAGGGTCGGGGACGAGCAGTACTTC. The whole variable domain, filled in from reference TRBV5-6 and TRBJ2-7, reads DAGVTQSPTHLIKTRGQQVTLRCSPKSGHDTVSWYQQALGQGPQFIFQYYEEEERQRGNFPDRFSGHQFPNYSSELNVNALLLGDSALYLCASSLARVGDEQYFGPGTRLTVT.

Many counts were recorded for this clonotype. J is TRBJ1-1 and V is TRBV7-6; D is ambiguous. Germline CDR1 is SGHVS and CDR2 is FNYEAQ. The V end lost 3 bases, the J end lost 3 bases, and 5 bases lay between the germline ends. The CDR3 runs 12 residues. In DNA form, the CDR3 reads TGTGCCAGCAGCTTCGACGACACTGAAGCTTTCTTT. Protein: CASSFDDTEAFF.

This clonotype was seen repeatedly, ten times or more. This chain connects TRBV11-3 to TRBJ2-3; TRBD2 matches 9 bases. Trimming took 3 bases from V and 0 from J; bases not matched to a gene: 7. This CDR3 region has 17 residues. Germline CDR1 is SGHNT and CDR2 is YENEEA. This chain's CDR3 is CASSFVLSGGSTDTQYF. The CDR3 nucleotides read TGTGCCAGCAGCTTCGTCTTGAGCGGGGGGAGCACAGATACGCAGTATTTT.

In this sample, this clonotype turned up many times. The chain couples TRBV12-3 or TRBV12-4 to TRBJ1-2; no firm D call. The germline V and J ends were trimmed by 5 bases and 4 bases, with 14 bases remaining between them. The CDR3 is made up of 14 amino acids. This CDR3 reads CASSRTLGGYGYTF. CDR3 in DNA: TGTGCCAGCAGTAGGACCCTCGGTGGCTATGGCTACACCTTC.

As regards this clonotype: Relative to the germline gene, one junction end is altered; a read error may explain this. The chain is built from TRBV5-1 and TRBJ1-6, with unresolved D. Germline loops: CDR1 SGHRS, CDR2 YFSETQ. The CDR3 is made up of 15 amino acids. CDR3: CTSSLTQLDNSPLHF. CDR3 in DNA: TGCACCAGCAGCTTAACGCAGCTAGATAATTCACCCCTCCACTTT.

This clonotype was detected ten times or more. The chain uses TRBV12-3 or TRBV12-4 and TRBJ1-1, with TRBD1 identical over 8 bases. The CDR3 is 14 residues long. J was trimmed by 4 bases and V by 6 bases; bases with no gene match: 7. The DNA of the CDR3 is TGTGCCAGCAGGGACTCAACAGGGGGCACTGAAGCTTTCTTT. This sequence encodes CASRDSTGGTEAFF.

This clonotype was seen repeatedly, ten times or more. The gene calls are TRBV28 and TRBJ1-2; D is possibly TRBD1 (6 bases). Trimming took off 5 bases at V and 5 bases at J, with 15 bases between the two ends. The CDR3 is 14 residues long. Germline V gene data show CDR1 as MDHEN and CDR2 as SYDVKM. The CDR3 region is CASSILSGDYGYTF. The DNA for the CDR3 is TGTGCCAGCAGTATCCTTTCAGGGGATTATGGCTACACCTTC.

The CDR3 bases are TGTGCCACCAGTGACCCCCCTGGAAACACCATATATTTT. Translating it yields CATSDPPGNTIYF. The V and J genes are TRBV24-1 and TRBJ1-3; D gene ambiguous. CDR3 length: 13 residues. CDR1 KGHDR and CDR2 SFDVKD come from the germline V gene. Trimming stripped 4 bases from V and 2 bases from J, with 5 bases between.

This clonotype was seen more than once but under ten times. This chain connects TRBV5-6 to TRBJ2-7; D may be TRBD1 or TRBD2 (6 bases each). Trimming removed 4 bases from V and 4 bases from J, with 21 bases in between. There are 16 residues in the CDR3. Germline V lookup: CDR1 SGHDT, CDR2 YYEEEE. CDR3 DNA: TGTGCCAGCAGCGCCGACCGGGACATGGACTATTACGAGCAGTACTTC. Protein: CASSADRDMDYYEQYF.